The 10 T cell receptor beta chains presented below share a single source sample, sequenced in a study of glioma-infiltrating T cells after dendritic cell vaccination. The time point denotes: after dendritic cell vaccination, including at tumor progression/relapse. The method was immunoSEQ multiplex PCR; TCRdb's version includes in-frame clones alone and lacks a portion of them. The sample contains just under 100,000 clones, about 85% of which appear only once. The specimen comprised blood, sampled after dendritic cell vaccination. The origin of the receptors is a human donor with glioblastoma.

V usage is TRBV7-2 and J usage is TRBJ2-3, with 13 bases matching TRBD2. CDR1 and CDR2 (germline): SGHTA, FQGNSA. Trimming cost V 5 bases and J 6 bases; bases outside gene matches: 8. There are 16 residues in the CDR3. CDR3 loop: CASSAGLAGFLDTQYF. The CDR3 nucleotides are TGTGCCAGCAGCGCGGGACTAGCGGGATTCTTGGATACGCAGTATTTT.

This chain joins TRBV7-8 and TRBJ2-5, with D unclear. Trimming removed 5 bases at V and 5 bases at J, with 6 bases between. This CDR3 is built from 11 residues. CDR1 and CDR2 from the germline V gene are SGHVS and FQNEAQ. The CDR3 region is CASSPGETQYF. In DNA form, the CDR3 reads TGTGCCAGCAGCCCCGGGGAGACCCAGTACTTC.

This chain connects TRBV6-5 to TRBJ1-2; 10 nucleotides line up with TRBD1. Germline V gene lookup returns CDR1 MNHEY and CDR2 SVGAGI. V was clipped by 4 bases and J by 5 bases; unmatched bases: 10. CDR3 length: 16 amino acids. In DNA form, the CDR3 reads TGTGCCAGCAGTTCGCAGACAGGGGGCGTTTCATATGGCTACACCTTC. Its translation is CASSSQTGGVSYGYTF.

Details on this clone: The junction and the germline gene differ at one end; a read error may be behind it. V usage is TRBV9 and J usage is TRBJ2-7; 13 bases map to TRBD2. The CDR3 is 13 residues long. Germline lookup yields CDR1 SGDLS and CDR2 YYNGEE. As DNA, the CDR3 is TGTGCCAGCAGCGACGGGACTAGCGGGGACCGGAGCTTC. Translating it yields CASSDGTSGDRSF.

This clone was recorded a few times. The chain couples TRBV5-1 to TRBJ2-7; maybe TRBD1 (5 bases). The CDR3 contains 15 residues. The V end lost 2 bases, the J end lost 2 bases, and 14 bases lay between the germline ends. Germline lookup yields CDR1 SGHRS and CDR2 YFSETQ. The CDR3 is CASSFLLGATYEQYF. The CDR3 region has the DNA TGCGCCAGCAGCTTCCTTCTAGGGGCCACCTACGAGCAGTACTTC.

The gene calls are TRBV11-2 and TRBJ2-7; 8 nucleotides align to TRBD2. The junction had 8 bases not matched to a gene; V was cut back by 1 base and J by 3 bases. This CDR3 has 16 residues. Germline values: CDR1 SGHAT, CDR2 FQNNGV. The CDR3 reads CASSLVRLAGNYEQYF. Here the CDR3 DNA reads TGTGCCAGCAGCTTAGTCAGATTAGCGGGAAACTACGAGCAGTACTTC.

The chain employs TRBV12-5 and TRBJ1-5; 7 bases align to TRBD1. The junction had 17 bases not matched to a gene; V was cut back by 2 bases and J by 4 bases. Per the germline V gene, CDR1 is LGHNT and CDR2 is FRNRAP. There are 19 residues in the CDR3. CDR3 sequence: CASGLSVGARQGLNQPQHF. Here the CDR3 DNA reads TGTGCTAGTGGTTTGTCCGTAGGAGCCCGACAGGGATTGAATCAGCCCCAGCATTTT.

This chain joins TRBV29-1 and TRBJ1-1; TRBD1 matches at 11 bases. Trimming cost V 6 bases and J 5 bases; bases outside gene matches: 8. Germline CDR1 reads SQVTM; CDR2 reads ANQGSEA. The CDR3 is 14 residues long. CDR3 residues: CSVAIGQGATEAFF. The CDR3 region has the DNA TGCAGCGTCGCTATTGGACAGGGGGCGACTGAAGCTTTCTTT.

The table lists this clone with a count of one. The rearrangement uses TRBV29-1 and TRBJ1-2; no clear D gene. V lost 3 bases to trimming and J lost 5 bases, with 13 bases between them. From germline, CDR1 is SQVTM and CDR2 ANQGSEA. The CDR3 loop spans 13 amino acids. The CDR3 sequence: CSVEILVPYGYTF. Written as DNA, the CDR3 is TGCAGCGTTGAGATACTAGTCCCTTATGGCTACACCTTC.

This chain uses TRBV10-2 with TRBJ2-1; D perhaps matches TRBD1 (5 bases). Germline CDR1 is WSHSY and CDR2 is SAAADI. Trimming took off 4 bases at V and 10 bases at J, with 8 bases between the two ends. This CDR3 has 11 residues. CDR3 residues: CASSVHREQFF. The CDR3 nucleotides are TGCGCCAGCAGTGTTCACAGGGAGCAGTTCTTC.